The 21 T cell receptor beta chains below all came from one sample that was sequenced in a study of cytomegalovirus exposure and HLA in healthy donors. The PCR made use of 60 Vbeta and 13 Jbeta primers. TCRdb's table, derived via immunoSEQ multiplex PCR, lists solely in-frame clones and lacks some. The sample contains around 190,000 clones, approximately 84% of which appear only once. The sequencing input was PBMCs. Receptor source: a female donor in good health and CMV-seronegative.

The chain uses TRBV11-3 and TRBJ1-2; D not certain. The length of the CDR3 is 14 residues. CDR1 is SGHNT, CDR2 YENEEA, per germline. V dropped 1 base and J dropped 5 bases, with 11 bases sitting between them. CDR3: CASSLVGERYGYTF. The CDR3 DNA sequence: TGTGCCAGCAGCTTAGTCGGGGAGCGGTATGGCTACACCTTC. The complete variable domain, with remaining parts taken from reference TRBV11-3 and TRBJ1-2, reads EAGVVQSPRYKIIEKKQPVAFWCNPISGHNTLYWYLQNLGQGPELLIRYENEEAVDDSQLPKDRFSAERLKGVDSTLKIQPAELGDSAVYLCASSLVGERYGYTFGSGTRLTVV.

This clone was observed once. DNA for the CDR3: TGTGCCACCAGCAGAGACCGGACAGGGGGCATTGGTTCACCCCTCCACTTT. It translates to CATSRDRTGGIGSPLHF. The chain links TRBV15 to TRBJ1-6, with 11 nucleotides matching TRBD1. This CDR3 is 17 amino acids long. With V trimmed by 0 bases and J by 9 bases, 7 bases remained unmatched. Germline loops: CDR1 LNHNV, CDR2 YYDKDF (reference sequence).

This clone was detected only once. The rearrangement joins TRBV6-5 to TRBJ1-1; the D is unclear. The V end lost 0 bases, the J end lost 4 bases, and 15 bases lay between the germline ends. This CDR3 spans 16 amino acids. Germline lookup yields CDR1 MNHEY and CDR2 SVGAGI. This CDR3 reads CASSYSERVRFTEAFF. The CDR3 nucleotides are TGTGCCAGCAGTTACTCAGAGCGGGTCCGCTTCACTGAAGCTTTCTTT.

V and J are TRBV2 and TRBJ2-4; 13 bases match TRBD2. Germline values: CDR1 SNHLY, CDR2 FYNNEI. The V gene end was trimmed by 8 bases and the J gene end by 5 bases; junction bases not matched to a gene: 3. This CDR3 contains 14 residues. DNA for the CDR3: TGTGCCAGCGACACTAGCGGGAGGGAAAACATTCAGTACTTC. This codes for CASDTSGRENIQYF.

The chain has TRBV5-4 and TRBJ2-1, with 14 bases identical to TRBD2. The V and J ends lost 4 bases and 3 bases, in that order; junction bases with no gene match: 6. The CDR3 has 17 amino acids. The V gene's germline CDR1 is SGHNT and CDR2 YYREEE (reference sequence). CDR3 sequence reads: CASSPGLAGGFYNEQFF. The DNA of the CDR3 is TGTGCCAGCAGCCCAGGACTAGCGGGAGGTTTCTACAATGAGCAGTTCTTC. The entire variable domain, with the rest obtained from reference TRBV5-4 and TRBJ2-1, is as follows: ETGVTQSPTHLIKTRGQQVTLRCSSQSGHNTVSWYQQALGQGPQFIFQYYREEENGRGNFPPRFSGLQFPNYSSELNVNALELDDSALYLCASSPGLAGGFYNEQFFGPGTRLTVL.

The V gene is TRBV6-6, the J gene TRBJ1-5; maybe TRBD1 (5 bases). CDR3 length: 13 amino acids. Germline V CDR1 and CDR2: MNHNY, SVGAGI (reference sequence). V shed 2 bases and J shed 8 bases, with 10 bases lying between them. For the CDR3, the DNA is TGTGCCAGCAGTTACGGGGACTCGGAGCCCCAGCATTTT. As protein: CASSYGDSEPQHF.

In nucleotides, the CDR3 is TGTGCCAGCAGCGTCCAACCCGGGACAGCTAACTCCTACAATGAGCAGTTCTTC. The encoded protein is CASSVQPGTANSYNEQFF. V is TRBV9 and J is TRBJ2-1; 7 positions match TRBD1. This CDR3 has 18 amino acids. Germline V lookup: CDR1 SGDLS, CDR2 YYNGEE. With 2 bases clipped from V and 0 bases from J, the junction kept 11 bases outside the gene matches.

This clone was seen once. The chain links TRBV18 to TRBJ1-1, with D perhaps TRBD1 (5 bases). Trimming cost V 3 bases and J 5 bases, with 25 bases left between them. Germline V gene lookup returns CDR1 KGHSH and CDR2 LQKENI. The CDR3 spans 18 residues. This CDR3 reads CASSPEWSFVRAGTEAFF. The CDR3 DNA sequence: TGTGCCAGCTCACCGGAATGGTCTTTCGTCAGGGCGGGAACTGAAGCTTTCTTT.

The chain's CDR3 is CASSGQVSYEQYF. CDR3 in DNA: TGTGCCAGCAGCGGACAGGTCTCCTACGAGCAGTACTTC. The chain uses TRBV7-9 and TRBJ2-7, with 7 bases identical to TRBD1. The CDR3 spans 13 residues. The germline gives CDR1 SEHNR, CDR2 FQNEAQ (reference sequence). V lost 5 bases to trimming and J lost 0 bases; unmatched junction nucleotides: 1. Combining the CDR3 with reference TRBV7-9 and TRBJ2-7 gives the whole variable domain DTGVSQNPRHKITKRGQNVTFRCDPISEHNRLYWYRQTLGQGPEFLTYFQNEAQLEKSRLLSDRFSAERPKGSFSTLEIQRTEQGDSAMYLCASSGQVSYEQYFGPGTRLTVT.

V usage is TRBV11-1 and J usage is TRBJ1-2, with TRBD1 matching over 7 bases. The CDR3 sequence is 13 residues long. V was pared by 3 bases and J by 10 bases, with 8 bases of the junction left unmatched. The germline V gene has CDR1 SGHAT and CDR2 FQDESV (reference sequence). The DNA of the CDR3 is TGTGCCAGCAGCTTCTCCGGGACAGCGTCCTACACCTTC. Translated: CASSFSGTASYTF.

The rearrangement uses TRBV2 and TRBJ2-7; 8 bases line up with TRBD2. Germline CDR1 and CDR2: SNHLY and FYNNEI. V trimming: 11 bases; J trimming: 3 bases; junction bases outside the gene matches: 21. The CDR3 consists of 17 residues. This CDR3 reads CAGITSAGGGHLYEQYF. CDR3 DNA: TGTGCCGGAATAACTTCGGCGGGGGGCGGCCACCTCTACGAGCAGTACTTC.

This clone was counted only a few times. The V gene is TRBV6-5, the J gene TRBJ2-1; 10 bases agree with TRBD2. This CDR3 contains 15 residues. The germline gives CDR1 MNHEY, CDR2 SVGAGI. V trimming: 5 bases; J trimming: 6 bases; junction bases outside the gene matches: 7. The CDR3 loop reads CASSLLAGVPNEQFF. CDR3 in DNA: TGTGCCAGCAGTCTCCTAGCGGGGGTTCCCAATGAGCAGTTCTTC.

The chain couples TRBV5-4 to TRBJ1-4; 9 nucleotides align to TRBD1. Germline V lookup: CDR1 SGHNT, CDR2 YYREEE (reference sequence). The CDR3 totals 15 residues. The junction had 4 bases not matched to a gene; V was cut back by 3 bases and J by 4 bases. The CDR3 coding sequence is TGTGCCAGCAGCTCGACAGGGGGGTTTAATGAAAAACTGTTTTTT. Translating gives CASSSTGGFNEKLFF. The whole variable domain, remainder taken from reference TRBV5-4 and TRBJ1-4, is ETGVTQSPTHLIKTRGQQVTLRCSSQSGHNTVSWYQQALGQGPQFIFQYYREEENGRGNFPPRFSGLQFPNYSSELNVNALELDDSALYLCASSSTGGFNEKLFFGSGTQLSVL.

This clone was observed a handful of times. This chain uses TRBV4-1 with TRBJ2-2, with TRBD1 matching over 11 bases. The CDR3 totals 16 residues. Germline assignment: CDR1 MGHRA and CDR2 YSYEKL. Unmatched junction bases numbered 4, after V lost 2 bases and J lost 5 bases. The CDR3 DNA sequence: TGCGCCAGCAGCCAAAAGGGACAGGGGGTAACCGGGGAGCTGTTTTTT. Translated, it gives CASSQKGQGVTGELFF.

This chain links TRBV9 with TRBJ2-2, with D tentatively TRBD1 (5 bases). The CDR3 has 14 amino acids. Germline CDR1 is SGDLS and CDR2 is YYNGEE. V lost 2 bases to trimming and J lost 5 bases, with 10 bases between them. CDR3 nucleotide sequence: TGTGCCAGCAGCGTCAAACAGGCTACCGGGGAGCTGTTTTTT. Translation gives CASSVKQATGELFF.

The V and J genes are TRBV1 and TRBJ2-1; TRBD2 is the table's D call, not checked against the DNA. TRBV1 is a pseudogene locus. CDR3 size: 15 residues. CDR3: CTSTPPRGAYNEQFF. CDR3 bases: TGCACCAGCACCCCCCCCCGGGGGGCCTACAATGAGCAGTTCTTC.

The J gene is TRBJ1-3, the V gene TRBV11-2, with D perhaps matching TRBD1 (5 bases). The CDR3 loop spans 13 amino acids. Trimming stripped 7 bases from V and 4 bases from J, with 11 bases between. CDR1 and CDR2 (germline): SGHAT, FQNNGV. CDR3 nucleotide sequence: TGTGCCAGCAAAATGGGGGGAGGAAACACCATATATTTT. It specifies CASKMGGGNTIYF.

As DNA, the CDR3 is TGTGCCAGCAGTTTATTGTCGGGAGGGGTAGCCAAAAACATTCAGTACTTC. It specifies CASSLLSGGVAKNIQYF. This sequence joins TRBV28 and TRBJ2-4, with 8 bases aligning to TRBD2. Germline trimming cut 1 base from V and 0 bases from J; bases unmatched to any gene: 5. Looked up from germline, CDR1 is MDHEN and CDR2 is SYDVKM. The CDR3 contains 17 residues.

The rearrangement links TRBV5-1 to TRBJ2-7, with D maybe TRBD2 (6 bases). The CDR3 has 15 residues. Looked up from germline, CDR1 is SGHRS and CDR2 is YFSETQ. Between the trimmed V and J ends, which lost 0 bases and 5 bases, there was a span of 15 bases. CDR3: CASSLVEGRRHEQYF. The CDR3 DNA sequence: TGCGCCAGCAGCTTGGTGGAGGGGAGGAGGCACGAGCAGTACTTC.

This clone has only one observation. J is TRBJ1-1 and V is TRBV28; D remains ambiguous. Trimming stripped 7 bases from V and 3 bases from J, with 18 bases between. Germline V gives CDR1 MDHEN, CDR2 SYDVKM. The CDR3 consists of 15 residues. CDR3 loop: CASKGGRVGHTEAFF. As DNA, the CDR3 is TGTGCCAGCAAAGGTGGCCGGGTGGGTCACACTGAAGCTTTCTTT.

In this sample, this clone turned up a few times. The chain employs TRBV10-2 and TRBJ2-1; TRBD2 might be the D (6 bases). Trimming took off 5 bases at V and 9 bases at J, with 20 bases between the two ends. The CDR3 contains 15 residues. CDR1 WSHSY and CDR2 SAAADI come from the germline V gene. CDR3 protein: CASSRPAPSGGEQFF. DNA for the CDR3: TGCGCCAGCAGTAGGCCGGCTCCCTCCGGGGGTGAGCAGTTCTTC.